Each of the 17 T cell receptor beta chains below was sequenced from the same sample in a study of blood T cell repertoires in COVID-19. TCRdb's table, derived via immunoSEQ multiplex PCR, lists solely in-frame clones and lacks some. The sample contains 87,000 or so clones, approximately 86% of which appear only once. Sequences were obtained from peripheral blood. The receptors stem from a man in his forties or fifties with acute or convalescent COVID-19.

The chain is built from TRBV4-3 and TRBJ1-4, with 7 bases aligning to TRBD1. CDR3 size: 16 residues. Unmatched junction bases numbered 7, after V lost 6 bases and J lost 0 bases. From germline, CDR1 is LGHNA and CDR2 YSLEER. CDR3 residues: CASSHAGTATNEKLFF. In DNA form, the CDR3 reads TGCGCCAGCAGTCATGCCGGGACAGCAACTAATGAAAAACTGTTTTTT.

The genes are TRBV28 and TRBJ1-2; D remains unclear. The germline V gene encodes CDR1 MDHEN and CDR2 SYDVKM. The CDR3 covers 14 residues. Trimming stripped 7 bases from V and 0 bases from J, with 12 bases between. The CDR3 loop reads CASTPELANYGYTF. The CDR3 coding sequence is TGTGCCAGCACCCCCGAGTTAGCTAACTATGGCTACACCTTC.

The V and J genes are TRBV18 and TRBJ1-5; 8 bases agree with TRBD1. Germline assignment: CDR1 KGHSH and CDR2 LQKENI. The CDR3 is made up of 17 amino acids. The V gene end was trimmed by 2 bases and the J gene end by 1 base; junction bases not matched to a gene: 7. This CDR3 is CASSPYSGGASNQPQHF. CDR3 DNA: TGTGCCAGCTCACCATACTCAGGGGGCGCGAGCAATCAGCCCCAGCATTTT.

The chain employs TRBV7-9 and TRBJ1-4; 9 bases are shared with TRBD1. The trim removed 3 bases at V and 5 bases at J, leaving 1 base unmatched. The CDR3 extends over 14 amino acids. Looked up from germline, CDR1 is SEHNR and CDR2 is FQNEAQ (reference sequence). The CDR3 sequence: CASSFGTGNEKLFF. The CDR3 nucleotides read TGTGCCAGCAGCTTCGGGACAGGGAATGAAAAACTGTTTTTT.

The chain couples TRBV24-1 to TRBJ2-1; D gene uncertain. CDR1 is KGHDR, CDR2 SFDVKD, per germline. Trimming cost V 4 bases and J 0 bases, with 12 bases left between them. The CDR3 loop spans 16 amino acids. The CDR3 bases are TGTGCCACCAGTGACCCCGACTTAAGCTCCTACAATGAGCAGTTCTTC. It translates to CATSDPDLSSYNEQFF.

Here the CDR3 reads CASSVVSGLGGEAFF. In nucleotides, the CDR3 is TGTGCCAGCAGCGTAGTGTCGGGTTTGGGGGGTGAAGCTTTCTTT. This chain connects TRBV9 to TRBJ1-1; a weak D match, TRBD1 (5 bases). Per germline, CDR1 SGDLS and CDR2 YYNGEE. The CDR3 contains 15 residues. V lost 0 bases, J lost 7 bases, and 16 bases lay in between.

The chain carries TRBV29-1 and TRBJ1-5, with D possibly being TRBD1 (6 bases). The germline V gene has CDR1 SQVTM and CDR2 ANQGSEA. The CDR3 loop spans 14 amino acids. Trimming took 5 bases from V and 4 from J, leaving 15 bases between them. The CDR3 nucleotides are TGCAGCGTTAGTATACAGGGACGGAATCAGCCCCAGCATTTT. Translation: CSVSIQGRNQPQHF.

V and J are TRBV5-1 and TRBJ1-4; perhaps TRBD1 as D (5 bases). V lost 4 bases and J lost 9, with 19 bases in between. This CDR3 has 15 amino acids. Germline V gene lookup returns CDR1 SGHRS and CDR2 YFSETQ. CDR3 protein: CASSTSREADQKLFF. For the CDR3, the DNA is TGCGCCAGCAGCACCTCCAGGGAGGCAGATCAAAAACTGTTTTTT.

The chain combines TRBV6-5 with TRBJ2-3; 13 bases agree with TRBD2. The germline V gene has CDR1 MNHEY and CDR2 SVGAGI. J gave up 4 bases and V 9 bases, and 4 bases lay outside the gene matches. The CDR3 has 14 amino acids. CDR3 residues: CASTSGGAADTQYF. DNA for the CDR3: TGTGCCAGTACTAGCGGGGGGGCGGCAGATACGCAGTATTTT.

The chain recombines TRBV7-2 with TRBJ2-7; 11 nucleotides align to TRBD2. Germline CDR1 SGHTA, CDR2 FQGNSA. Trimming took 2 bases from V and 4 from J; bases not matched to a gene: 4. CDR3 length: 15 residues. The CDR3 sequence is CASSLLAGGLYEQYF. For the CDR3, the DNA is TGTGCCAGCAGCTTACTAGCGGGAGGACTTTACGAGCAGTACTTC.

The rearrangement links TRBV5-6 to TRBJ1-1; 7 bases fit TRBD1. The CDR3 sequence is 13 residues long. V gave up 3 bases and J gave up 9 bases; unmatched junction bases: 8. From germline, CDR1 is SGHDT and CDR2 YYEEEE. CDR3 nucleotide sequence: TGTGCCAGCAGCTCTTCAACAGGGGTGCAAGCTTTCTTT. This encodes CASSSSTGVQAFF.

DNA of the CDR3: TGTGCCAGCAGCATAATCCAGGGGGCGCTTAATGGCTACACCTTC. It translates to CASSIIQGALNGYTF. The gene calls are TRBV11-2 and TRBJ1-2, with TRBD1 identical over 8 bases. The germline gives CDR1 SGHAT, CDR2 FQNNGV. V was pared by 5 bases and J by 6 bases, with 11 bases of the junction left unmatched. The CDR3 extends over 15 amino acids.

This clone was picked up a small number of times. This chain joins TRBV5-4 and TRBJ2-7; maybe TRBD2 (6 bases). Germline CDR1 is SGHNT and CDR2 is YYREEE (reference sequence). V gave up 3 bases and J gave up 2 bases, with 12 bases separating them. The CDR3 covers 14 residues. The CDR3 sequence is CASSSTGTAYEQYF. CDR3 DNA: TGTGCCAGCAGCTCCACCGGGACTGCCTACGAGCAGTACTTC.

This clone was detected only a few times. The chain's CDR3 is CASSTTSGGDRGTQYF. CDR3 coding DNA: TGTGCCAGCAGCACGACTAGCGGGGGGGACCGGGGGACCCAGTACTTC. The chain employs TRBV4-2 and TRBJ2-5, with 14 positions matching TRBD2. The CDR3 has 16 amino acids. V trimming: 5 bases; J trimming: 7 bases; junction bases outside the gene matches: 9. Germline values: CDR1 LGHNA, CDR2 YNFKEQ.

The V call is TRBV19, the J call TRBJ1-4, with TRBD1 matching 8 bases. With 5 bases clipped from V and 0 bases from J, the junction kept 8 bases outside the gene matches. This CDR3 has 17 amino acids. Germline V gene data show CDR1 as LNHDA and CDR2 as SQIVND (reference sequence). The CDR3 spells CASSEHRGTATNEKLFF. The CDR3 DNA follows: TGTGCCAGTAGTGAACACAGGGGGACCGCAACTAATGAAAAACTGTTTTTT.

This rearrangement joins TRBV5-3 to TRBJ2-7; TRBD2 matches at 12 bases. TRBV5-3 falls under the ORF class, with uncertain function. The junction had 8 bases not matched to a gene; V was cut back by 4 bases and J by 0 bases. This CDR3 contains 17 residues. The CDR3, as DNA: TGTGCCAGAAGCCTGGGACTAGCGGGTTTGAGCTCCTACGAGCAGTACTTC. It codes for CARSLGLAGLSSYEQYF.

The table lists this clone with many counts. V gene TRBV21-1 combines with J gene TRBJ2-5; TRBD1, as called in the table, went unchecked against the DNA. TRBV21-1 is termed a pseudogene. This CDR3 contains 14 residues. CDR3 sequence: CASTNRGRGETQYF. CDR3 in DNA: TGTGCCAGCACTAACAGGGGGCGAGGAGAGACCCAGTACTTC.